Shown below are 25 T cell receptor beta chains from a single sample sequenced in a study of shared T cell receptors in the human thymus. The table came from immunoSEQ multiplex PCR; TCRdb's copy has only in-frame clones and leaves some out. The sample consists of hundreds of thousands of clones, about 89% of them appearing once. These data are also associated with another study on human thymus T cells.

Source material: thymocytes. The receptor set was obtained from a boy under three years old with a congenital heart defect.

The V gene is TRBV11-2, the J gene TRBJ2-2; D perhaps matches TRBD1 (5 bases). V was cut by 4 bases and J by 1 base, with 13 bases left in between. The germline V gene has CDR1 SGHAT and CDR2 FQNNGV. The CDR3 has 16 amino acids. The CDR3 sequence is CASSYPGHQNTGELFF. In nucleotides, the CDR3 is TGTGCCAGCAGCTACCCAGGACACCAGAACACCGGGGAGCTGTTTTTT. Complete variable domain (other parts from reference TRBV11-2 and TRBJ2-2): EAGVAQSPRYKIIEKRQSVAFWCNPISGHATLYWYQQILGQGPKLLIQFQNNGVVDDSQLPKDRFSAERLKGVDSTLKIQPAKLEDSAVYLCASSYPGHQNTGELFFGEGSRLTVL.

The chain employs TRBV28 and TRBJ1-5; no reliable D call. The CDR3 is 13 residues long. In germline, CDR1 is MDHEN, CDR2 SYDVKM. The V and J ends lost 4 bases and 9 bases respectively, with 13 bases between them. DNA for the CDR3: TGTGCCAGCAGTTACTGGTTTGCGTCGCCCCAGCATTTT. It specifies CASSYWFASPQHF. The whole variable domain, filled in from reference TRBV28 and TRBJ1-5, reads DVKVTQSSRYLVKRTGEKVFLECVQDMDHENMFWYRQDPGLGLRLIYFSYDVKMKEKGDIPEGYSVSREKKERFSLILESASTNQTSMYLCASSYWFASPQHFGDGTRLSIL.

V gene TRBV5-6 combines with J gene TRBJ1-5, with 7 bases lining up with TRBD1. V was pared by 0 bases and J by 2 bases, with 5 bases of the junction left unmatched. Germline values: CDR1 SGHDT, CDR2 YYEEEE. The CDR3 totals 16 residues. The CDR3 DNA follows: TGTGCCAGCAGCTTGGGGGGTACAGGGGGCAATCAGCCCCAGCATTTT. As protein: CASSLGGTGGNQPQHF.

The chain has TRBV4-1 and TRBJ1-1; D unresolved. The germline V and J ends were trimmed by 0 bases and 3 bases, with 5 bases remaining between them. Germline values: CDR1 MGHRA, CDR2 YSYEKL. The CDR3 consists of 13 residues. For the CDR3, the DNA is TGCGCCAGCAGCCAAGATCGAGACACTGAAGCTTTCTTT. Amino acid sequence: CASSQDRDTEAFF.

This clone was detected only a few times. J is TRBJ2-7 and V is TRBV6-1; 10 bases line up with TRBD1. The CDR3 length is 17 residues. The trim removed 4 bases at V and 2 bases at J, leaving 11 bases unmatched. Germline V gene sequence: CDR1 MNHNS, CDR2 SASEGT. CDR3 DNA sequence: TGTGCCAGCAGTGGACAGGGGGCCCCTCCCAATCCCTACGAGCAGTACTTC. This codes for CASSGQGAPPNPYEQYF.

The CDR3 reads CASSPHLAGELFF. The CDR3 DNA reads TGTGCCAGCAGCCCCCACCTAGCCGGGGAGCTGTTTTTT. The chain combines TRBV13 with TRBJ2-2, with D uncertain. CDR1 and CDR2 from the germline V gene are PRHDT and FYEKMQ (reference sequence). CDR3 length: 13 amino acids. Trimming removed 5 bases at V and 6 bases at J, with 10 bases between. Drawing the rest from reference TRBV13 and TRBJ2-2, the complete variable domain is AAGVIQSPRHLIKEKRETATLKCYPIPRHDTVYWYQQGPGQDPQFLISFYEKMQSDKGSIPDRFSAQQFSDYHSELNMSSLELGDSALYFCASSPHLAGELFFGEGSRLTVL.

The chain couples TRBV10-3 to TRBJ1-5, with 7 bases aligning to TRBD1. From germline, CDR1 is ENHRY and CDR2 SYGVKD. J lost 0 bases, V lost 8 bases, and 1 base had no gene match. This CDR3 has 13 amino acids. The CDR3 DNA sequence: TGTGCCATCCAGGGGGATAGCAATCAGCCCCAGCATTTT. Its translation: CAIQGDSNQPQHF.

The chain employs TRBV15 and TRBJ2-7; D not certain. Germline values: CDR1 LNHNV, CDR2 YYDKDF (reference sequence). CDR3 size: 14 residues. V lost 3 bases to trimming and J lost 0 bases, with 9 bases between them. This chain's CDR3 is CATSSAESSYEQYF. The DNA of the CDR3 is TGTGCCACCAGCAGTGCGGAGAGCTCCTACGAGCAGTACTTC.

The chain has TRBV9 and TRBJ2-5; tentatively, D is TRBD2 (6 bases). This CDR3 has 17 amino acids. The V end was cut by 7 bases, the J end by 4 bases, with 26 bases between. Germline V lookup: CDR1 SGDLS, CDR2 YYNGEE. DNA for the CDR3: TGTGCCAGCGGGGCTAACCCCTCTAGCGTGAATTTAGAGACCCAGTACTTC. This sequence encodes CASGANPSSVNLETQYF. Drawing the rest from reference TRBV9 and TRBJ2-5, the complete variable domain is DSGVTQTPKHLITATGQRVTLRCSPRSGDLSVYWYQQSLDQGLQFLIQYYNGEERAKGNILERFSAQQFPDLHSELNLSSLELGDSALYFCASGANPSSVNLETQYFGPGTRLLVL.

The J gene is TRBJ1-5, the V gene TRBV28, with 9 nucleotides matching TRBD1. V was clipped by 6 bases and J by 1 base; unmatched bases: 1. The CDR3 is 14 residues long. Per the germline V gene, CDR1 is MDHEN and CDR2 is SYDVKM. The chain's CDR3 is CASRGTGSNQPQHF. The DNA of the CDR3 is TGTGCCAGCAGGGGGACAGGGAGCAATCAGCCCCAGCATTTT.

The V gene is TRBV7-6, the J gene TRBJ2-6; TRBD1 aligns across 10 bases. Germline loops: CDR1 SGHVS, CDR2 FNYEAQ. Germline trimming cut 3 bases from V and 3 bases from J; bases unmatched to any gene: 8. The CDR3 sequence is 18 residues long. The CDR3 DNA reads as TGTGCCAGCAGCTTTTACCGACAGGGGGCGTATGGGGCCAACGTCCTGACTTTC. Protein product: CASSFYRQGAYGANVLTF.

The chain couples TRBV5-6 to TRBJ2-1, with D possibly matching TRBD1 (6 bases). The CDR3 contains 17 residues. V was pared by 4 bases and J by 5 bases, with 22 bases between. Germline V lookup: CDR1 SGHDT, CDR2 YYEEEE. CDR3 DNA: TGTGCCAGCAGCCCGTACTTAGCAGGGGTCCTCGACAATGAGCAGTTCTTC. Translated, it gives CASSPYLAGVLDNEQFF.

The chain has TRBV30 and TRBJ2-7; D not resolved. Trimming left V 0 bases short and J 4 bases short, with 13 bases between. The CDR3 extends over 14 amino acids. The V gene's germline CDR1 is GTSNPN and CDR2 SVGIG (reference sequence). The CDR3 spells CAWSVLGVFYEQYF. The CDR3, as DNA: TGTGCCTGGAGTGTATTAGGAGTTTTTTACGAGCAGTACTTC.

This rearrangement joins TRBV5-6 to TRBJ2-3; the match to TRBD2 covers 7 bases. This CDR3 has 14 residues. The J segment lost 4 bases and the V segment lost 2 bases, leaving 4 bases of the junction unmatched. Looked up from germline, CDR1 is SGHDT and CDR2 is YYEEEE. DNA for the CDR3: TGTGCCAGCAGCTTTGACGGGGGGTCAGATACGCAGTATTTT. Translated: CASSFDGGSDTQYF.

The gene calls are TRBV20-1 and TRBJ2-1; D is possibly TRBD2 (5 bases). The V end was cut by 4 bases, the J end by 5 bases, with 6 bases between. The CDR3 has 11 amino acids. Germline V gene lookup returns CDR1 DFQATT and CDR2 SNEGSKA (reference sequence). CDR3 in DNA: TGCAGTGCTAAGGGAGACAATGAGCAGTTCTTC. This gives the protein CSAKGDNEQFF.

The chain combines TRBV7-2 with TRBJ1-1, with 7 bases matching TRBD1. The J segment lost 0 bases and the V segment lost 6 bases, leaving 13 bases of the junction unmatched. Germline V gene data show CDR1 as SGHTA and CDR2 as FQGNSA. CDR3 length: 17 residues. The chain's CDR3 is CASRVTGPSKMNTEAFF. The CDR3 DNA sequence: TGTGCCAGCAGGGTGACAGGGCCTTCCAAAATGAACACTGAAGCTTTCTTT.

The V gene is TRBV5-1, the J gene TRBJ2-5; 10 bases map to TRBD1. The V segment lost 0 bases and the J segment 0 bases; nucleotides outside the gene matches: 17. The CDR3 length is 21 residues. Germline-derived CDR1 and CDR2 are SGHRS and YFSETQ. CDR3 protein: CASSLAYEEGPGQGYQETQYF. The CDR3 DNA sequence: TGCGCCAGCAGCTTGGCCTACGAGGAGGGCCCGGGACAGGGGTACCAAGAGACCCAGTACTTC.

The chain uses TRBV2 and TRBJ2-2; 9 bases match TRBD2. The length of the CDR3 is 18 residues. CDR1 and CDR2 from the germline V gene are SNHLY and FYNNEI. Trimming cost V 5 bases and J 4 bases; bases outside gene matches: 14. CDR3 residues: CASSPKAGGLYSTGELFF. The CDR3 coding sequence is TGTGCCAGCAGTCCTAAAGCGGGGGGCTTATATTCCACCGGGGAGCTGTTTTTT.

V gene TRBV7-6 combines with J gene TRBJ1-2; no clear D gene. The V end lost 4 bases, the J end lost 8 bases, and 14 bases lay between the germline ends. The CDR3 loop spans 13 amino acids. The germline gives CDR1 SGHVS, CDR2 FNYEAQ. The CDR3 nucleotides read TGTGCCAGCAGCTCAAGTCCGGGTTTAGGCTACACCTTC. Protein product: CASSSSPGLGYTF.

The V gene is TRBV27, the J gene TRBJ2-2; D is ambiguous. Trimming took 5 bases from V and 4 from J, leaving 8 bases between them. CDR3 length: 13 amino acids. Germline loops: CDR1 MNHEY, CDR2 SMNVEV (reference sequence). This CDR3 reads CASSQQPTGELFF. Written as DNA, the CDR3 is TGTGCCAGCAGTCAACAACCCACCGGGGAGCTGTTTTTT.

The chain carries TRBV7-6 and TRBJ1-1; TRBD1 is a possible D gene (5 bases). CDR1 and CDR2 (germline): SGHVS, FNYEAQ. Trimming removed 5 bases at V and 5 bases at J, with 18 bases between. This CDR3 is built from 15 residues. CDR3 DNA sequence: TGTGCCAGCAGCCCATTCCGGGGCGGGGGGACTGAAGCTTTCTTT. Protein product: CASSPFRGGGTEAFF.

The chain is built from TRBV7-9 and TRBJ2-7; 8 positions agree with TRBD1. J was trimmed by 0 bases and V by 5 bases; bases with no gene match: 6. The CDR3 has 15 residues. CDR1 and CDR2 from the germline V gene are SEHNR and FQNEAQ (reference sequence). The CDR3: CASSIRQGSSYEQYF. DNA of the CDR3: TGTGCCAGCAGCATACGACAGGGGAGCTCCTACGAGCAGTACTTC.

This clone was recorded a few times. The J gene is TRBJ1-2, the V gene TRBV19, with D perhaps matching TRBD1 (6 bases). The V gene lost 3 bases and the J gene lost 7 bases, with 12 bases spanning the gap. The CDR3 loop spans 13 amino acids. Per germline, CDR1 LNHDA and CDR2 SQIVND (reference sequence). This CDR3 reads CASSIQGSGGYTF. The CDR3 coding sequence is TGTGCCAGTAGTATCCAGGGGTCGGGTGGCTACACCTTC.

The CDR3 region has the DNA TGTGCCAGCAGCTTAGCAACGAAGCATCGCTATGGCTACACCTTC. Protein product: CASSLATKHRYGYTF. The V and J genes are TRBV7-9 and TRBJ1-2; D is ambiguous. The V and J ends lost 0 bases and 4 bases respectively, with 12 bases between them. Looked up from germline, CDR1 is SEHNR and CDR2 is FQNEAQ (reference sequence). This CDR3 is built from 15 residues.

This clone was observed once. The rearrangement uses TRBV6-6 and TRBJ1-1, with a tentative D call TRBD1 (5 bases). V lost 0 bases and J 6 bases, leaving 8 bases between the germline ends. Germline CDR1 is MNHNY and CDR2 is SVGAGI (reference sequence). The CDR3 sequence is 13 residues long. CDR3 DNA sequence: TGTGCCAGCAGTTACTCGGGGGGTCCTGAAGCTTTCTTT. Translated: CASSYSGGPEAFF.